Reported below is one TCR beta chain. The junction departs from the called germline gene at one end, perhaps through a read error. Time point indicated: pre-sensitization, week 0. Regarding treatment: therapeutic diphenylcyclopropenone sensitization with weekly scalp DPC. The data were obtained in a study of human T cells and chemical hapten exposure. CDR3 length equals 14 residues. Germline assignment: CDR1 LGHDT and CDR2 YNNKEL (reference sequence). TCRdb redid the calling of the RACE reads with MiXCR, one entry per CDR3 protein. The data hold about 250,000 distinct CDR3 sequences, with approximately 7.5% observed a single time.

The chain carries TRBV3-1 and TRBJ2-5; perhaps D is TRBD1 or TRBD2 (5 bases each). This receptor was taken from a young man with alopecia areata. Some clones in this sample may be carry-over from other donors' samples. Sequenced material: whole blood, taken in connection with sensitization to the hapten diphenylcyclopropenone (DPC). CDR3 sequence: CASSQDQTLGTQCF. CDR3 DNA sequence: TGTGCCAGCAGCCAAGATCAAACGCTTGGGACCCAGTGCTTC.